This T cell receptor (beta chain) was captured in a study of CD8 T cells in ankylosing spondylitis. Study-wide results and limits: There was reportedly significant enrichment of clones that were disease-linked in matched ankylosing spondylitis synovial fluid. Disease-linked clones proved CD8+ and comparatively uncommon in peripheral blood. What seemed typical of ankylosing spondylitis blood was a TCR beta motif built from roughly eight highly homologous variants.

The CDR3 is made up of 16 amino acids. The germline gives CDR1 SEHNR, CDR2 FQNEAQ (reference sequence). The ends lost 5 bases at V and 4 bases at J; junction bases unmatched: 7. Libraries of TCR beta came from quantitative 5'-RACE with molecular barcodes. TCRdb recomputed calls from the 5' RACE reads with MiXCR, one row per CDR3 protein. There are some 130,000 distinct CDR3 sequences in the sample; around 6.6% occur only once, and 9.5% to 15% lies in the top ten. This clonotype has just a few counts. The antigen remains unidentified. The sample comprised blood, either unsorted or a sorted T cell fraction (not recorded which). The receptor was derived from a female donor with ankylosing spondylitis or in good health (not recorded which). The J gene is TRBJ2-1, the V gene TRBV7-9; 11 nucleotides line up with TRBD2. CDR3 protein: CASSPGPSGGYNEQFF. In DNA form, the CDR3 reads TGTGCCAGCAGCCCCGGGCCTAGCGGGGGGTACAATGAGCAGTTCTTC.